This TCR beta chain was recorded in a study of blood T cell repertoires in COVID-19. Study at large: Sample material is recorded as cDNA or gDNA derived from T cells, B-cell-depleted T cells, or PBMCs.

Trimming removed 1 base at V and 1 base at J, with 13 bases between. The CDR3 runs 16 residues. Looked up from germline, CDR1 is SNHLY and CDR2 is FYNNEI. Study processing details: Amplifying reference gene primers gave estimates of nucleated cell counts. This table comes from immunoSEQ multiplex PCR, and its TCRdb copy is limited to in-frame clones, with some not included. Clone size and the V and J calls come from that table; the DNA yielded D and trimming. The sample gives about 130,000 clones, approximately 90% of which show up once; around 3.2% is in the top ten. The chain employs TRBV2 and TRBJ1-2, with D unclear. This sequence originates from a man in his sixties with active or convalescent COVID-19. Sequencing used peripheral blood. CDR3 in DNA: TGTGCCAGCAGTGAAGAGTCGTCAGGACTTAACTATGGCTACACCTTC. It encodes CASSEESSGLNYGYTF.